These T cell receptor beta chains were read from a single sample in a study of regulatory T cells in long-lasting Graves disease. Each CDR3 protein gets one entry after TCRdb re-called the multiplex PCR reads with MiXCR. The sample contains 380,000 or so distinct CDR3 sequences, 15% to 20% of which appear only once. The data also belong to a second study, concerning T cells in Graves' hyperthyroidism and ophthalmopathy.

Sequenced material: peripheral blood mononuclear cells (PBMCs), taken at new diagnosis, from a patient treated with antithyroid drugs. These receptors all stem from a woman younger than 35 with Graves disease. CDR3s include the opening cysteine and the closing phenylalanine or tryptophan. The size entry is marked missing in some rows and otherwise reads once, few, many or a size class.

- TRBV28 CASSLLGPQPQHF
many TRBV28 CASSTPNYGYTF
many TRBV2 CASSEGQGGGGGYTF
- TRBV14 CASSRDRFSYGYTF
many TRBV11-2 CASSRTGTAYNEQFF
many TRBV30 CAWSGDRGRYEQYF
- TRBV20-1 CSARDEKFRPLF
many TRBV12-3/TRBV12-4 CASTWTGGRQPQHF
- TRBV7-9 CASSPRRGPAGANVLTF
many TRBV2 CASSERQGNQPQHF
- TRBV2 CASSLDRGKETQYF